What follows is one T cell receptor (beta chain) and its context. Methods used by the authors: Reference gene primer amplification yielded estimated nucleated cell counts. Repertoires were generated with immunoSEQ multiplex PCR, while TCRdb's copy carries only in-frame clones and drops some. The V and J calls and clone size are taken from that table; D and trimming were inferred from the DNA. Of roughly 70,000 clones in the sample, 85% to 90% were seen once. The sample comes from a study of blood T cell repertoires in COVID-19. The CDR3 runs to 16 residues. With 2 bases clipped from V and 7 bases from J, the junction kept 11 bases outside the gene matches. Per the germline V gene, CDR1 is KGHSH and CDR2 is LQKENI.

The origin of this receptor is a woman older than 75 with active COVID-19. Sequencing was performed on peripheral blood. V is TRBV18 and J is TRBJ2-1; 7 bases match TRBD2. In DNA, the CDR3 is TGTGCCAGCTCACCATTCGCGGGAGTTATCGGGAATGAGCAGTTCTTC. It encodes CASSPFAGVIGNEQFF.